Listed below are T cell receptor beta chains from one sample, sequenced in a study of human T cells and chemical hapten exposure. TCRdb independently ran MiXCR on the RACE reads; one entry per CDR3 protein. The sample has around 340,000 distinct CDR3 sequences; under 9% are singletons. The sequencing used whole blood, collected in connection with sensitization to the hapten diphenylcyclopropenone (DPC). These receptors all come from a woman between 18 and 29 years old with alopecia areata. Some clones in this sample may be carry-over from other donors' samples. The CDR3 runs from the conserved cysteine through the conserved F or W. Fields, in order: D gene, V gene, J gene, clone size, CDR3 DNA, CDR3 protein. A D gene is named only where the DNA matches it firmly. Clone size appears in some rows only: once, few, many, or a class for an expanded clone.

-	TRBV10-2	TRBJ1-1	-	TGCGCCATCCGACGGGGACCGTCGGACACTGAAGCTTTCTTT	CAIRRGPSDTEAFF
-	TRBV7-9	TRBJ2-7	many	TGTGCCAGCAGCCTCGGAAGGGACGAGCAGTACTTC	CASSLGRDEQYF
TRBD2	TRBV5-4	TRBJ2-7	few	TGTGCCAGCAGCTTGTTCCTAGCGGGGGGCGCTCAGTACTTC	CASSLFLAGGAQYF
-	TRBV4-3	TRBJ2-7	many	TGCGCCAGCAGCCGAGCGGACAGCGAATCCTACGAGCAGTACTTC	CASSRADSESYEQYF
-	TRBV9	TRBJ2-3	many	TGTGCCAGCAGCGTAGAGGACGGAAGCACAGATACGCAGTATTTT	CASSVEDGSTDTQYF
-	TRBV7-2	TRBJ1-5	-	TGTGCCAGCAGCGCAGATCAGGGCCAGCCCCAGCATTTT	CASSADQGQPQHF
TRBD2	TRBV6-2/TRBV6-3	TRBJ2-7	-	TGTGCCAGCACCCCCCCCGGAGGGAGGGACGAGCAGTACTTC	CASTPPGGRDEQYF
-	TRBV4-2	TRBJ1-1	few	TGTGCCAGCAGCCAAGATTCAGAGAAAGCTTTCTTT	CASSQDSEKAFF
TRBD1	TRBV7-3	TRBJ2-1	many	TGTGCCAGCAGCTTAGGACAGGGGGTATACAATGAGCAGTTCTTC	CASSLGQGVYNEQFF
TRBD2	TRBV6-2/TRBV6-3	TRBJ2-1	many	TGTGCCAGCACCGACGAGATAGCGGGGGCGAATGAGCAGTTCTTC	CASTDEIAGANEQFF
TRBD1	TRBV6-1	TRBJ2-5	-	TGTGCCAGCAGTGCCACAGGGGGCCGAGAGACCCAGTACTTC	CASSATGGRETQYF
-	TRBV6-1	TRBJ2-2	many	TGTGCCAGCAGAAGTATTGCCGGGGAGCTGTTTTTT	CASRSIAGELFF
-	TRBV2	TRBJ2-3	-	TGTGCCAGCGAGACAGGATACACAGATACGCAGTATTTT	CASETGYTDTQYF
-	TRBV12-3/TRBV12-4	TRBJ2-3	many	TGTGCCAGCAGGGGGCCCAGCACAGATACGCAGTATTTT	CASRGPSTDTQYF
-	TRBV20-1	TRBJ1-5	-	TGCAGTGCTAGGGCTTTTGAGGGACAGCCCCAGCATTTT	CSARAFEGQPQHF
-	TRBV7-3	TRBJ2-7	-	TGTGCCAGCAGCTTATCGGCGAGCTACGAGCAGTACTTC	CASSLSASYEQYF
TRBD1	TRBV20-1	TRBJ2-7	-	TGCAGTGCTAGAGATGGGAAGGGGGCCGGGGAGCAGTACTTC	CSARDGKGAGEQYF
TRBD1	TRBV28	TRBJ1-5	few	TGTGCCAGCAGTAATCGCGGACAGGGAAGGCAGCCCCAGCATTTT	CASSNRGQGRQPQHF
TRBD1	TRBV4-3	TRBJ1-4	-	TGCGCCAGCAGCCAAGGACAGGGGGAAAAACTGTTTTTT	CASSQGQGEKLFF
-	TRBV6-2/TRBV6-3	TRBJ2-4	few	TGTGCCAGCAGCCCCTTGACTCTAGCCAAAAACATTCAGTACTTC	CASSPLTLAKNIQYF
-	TRBV5-1	TRBJ2-5	few	TGCGCCAGCAGCCCAACCTCAGGGACCCAGTACTTC	CASSPTSGTQYF
-	TRBV5-5	TRBJ1-6	-	TGTGCCAGCAGCCTACGTTACAGCGATAATTCACCCCTCCACTTT	CASSLRYSDNSPLHF
-	TRBV28	TRBJ2-7	many	TGTGCCAGCAGTTTGGACAAGTACGAGCAGTACTTC	CASSLDKYEQYF